The next 4 T cell receptor beta chains were all read from a single sample in a study of neurological immune-mediated disorders. This sample's time point: longitudinal time-point 3. One entry per CDR3 protein results from TCRdb running MiXCR on the 5' RACE reads. The repertoire has 93,000 or so distinct CDR3 sequences, approximately 11% of them found once; the top ten carry 3.1%. Input material: PBMCs. These receptors all stem from a female donor with HTLV-1-associated myelopathy (HAM/TSP).

This clonotype was counted only a few times. This chain links TRBV6-5 with TRBJ1-5; perhaps TRBD1 as D (5 bases). The length of the CDR3 is 14 residues. Germline lookup yields CDR1 MNHEY and CDR2 SVGAGI. V was cut by 7 bases and J by 7 bases, with 17 bases left in between. The CDR3 coding sequence is TGTGCCAGCAATCCCATAGGGGCAGGCCAGCCCCAGCATTTT. Its translation: CASNPIGAGQPQHF.

This clonotype showed up many times. The V call is TRBV18, the J call TRBJ2-3; 9 positions agree with TRBD1. With V trimmed by 1 base and J by 4 bases, 3 bases remained unmatched. The CDR3 contains 15 residues. From germline, CDR1 is KGHSH and CDR2 LQKENI. The CDR3 DNA follows: TGTGCCAGCTCACCACGGGACAGGGTATCAGATACGCAGTATTTT. Translating gives CASSPRDRVSDTQYF.

This clonotype appeared many times. CDR3 region: CASRSSGGAGGEQFF. The DNA for the CDR3 is TGTGCCAGCAGGTCTAGCGGGGGGGCCGGGGGTGAGCAGTTCTTC. V is TRBV12-3 or TRBV12-4 and J is TRBJ2-1, with 12 bases aligning to TRBD2. The V gene end was trimmed by 6 bases and the J gene end by 9 bases; junction bases not matched to a gene: 9. The CDR3 is 15 amino acids.

This clonotype showed up many times. The chain carries TRBV28 and TRBJ2-2, with D possibly being TRBD2 (5 bases). The CDR3 totals 12 residues. CDR1 is MDHEN, CDR2 SYDVKM, per germline. V was cut by 7 bases and J by 5 bases, with 8 bases left in between. For the CDR3, the DNA is TGTGCCAGCAATACTAGGACCGGGGAGCTGTTTTTT. Residues: CASNTRTGELFF.